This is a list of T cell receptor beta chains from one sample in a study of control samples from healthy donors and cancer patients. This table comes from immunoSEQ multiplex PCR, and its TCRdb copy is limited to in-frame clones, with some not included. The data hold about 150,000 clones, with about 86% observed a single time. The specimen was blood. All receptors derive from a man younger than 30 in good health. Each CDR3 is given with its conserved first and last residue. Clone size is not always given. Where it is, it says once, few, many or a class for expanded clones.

CDR3aa: CASGQTGGLVTEAFF; abundance: .; len: 15; v_gene: TRBV12-5; j_gene: TRBJ1-1
CDR3aa: CASSQADSEAFF; abundance: once; len: 12; v_gene: TRBV4-2; j_gene: TRBJ1-1
CDR3aa: CASSIDSGGLADTQYF; abundance: .; len: 16; v_gene: TRBV19; j_gene: TRBJ2-3
CDR3aa: CATSQSTNYGYTF; abundance: .; len: 13; v_gene: TRBV24-1; j_gene: TRBJ1-2
CDR3aa: CASSQDAGTGDEKLFF; abundance: .; len: 16; v_gene: TRBV4-2; j_gene: TRBJ1-4
CDR3aa: CASSFRVLSYNEQFF; abundance: .; len: 15; v_gene: TRBV11-2; j_gene: TRBJ2-1
CDR3aa: CSVSTGGQETQYF; abundance: .; len: 13; v_gene: TRBV29-1; j_gene: TRBJ2-5
CDR3aa: CASSEEAGGLDEQFF; abundance: few; len: 15; v_gene: TRBV6-1; j_gene: TRBJ2-1
CDR3aa: CASSLSTNEKLFF; abundance: .; len: 13; v_gene: TRBV27; j_gene: TRBJ1-4
CDR3aa: CAWSPTSGGETQYF; abundance: .; len: 14; v_gene: TRBV30; j_gene: TRBJ2-5
CDR3aa: CASSVATLGPDTGELFF; abundance: once; len: 17; v_gene: TRBV9; j_gene: TRBJ2-2
CDR3aa: CAWNRQEYSPLHF; abundance: .; len: 13; v_gene: TRBV30; j_gene: TRBJ1-6
CDR3aa: CASSESLTGAGELFF; abundance: .; len: 15; v_gene: TRBV6-1; j_gene: TRBJ2-2
CDR3aa: CASSRASGVTDTQYF; abundance: .; len: 15; v_gene: TRBV6-4; j_gene: TRBJ2-3
CDR3aa: CASSKAGRGNTEAFF; abundance: .; len: 15; v_gene: TRBV14; j_gene: TRBJ1-1
CDR3aa: CASSLLFGNEKLFF; abundance: many; len: 14; v_gene: TRBV5-5; j_gene: TRBJ1-4
CDR3aa: CASSLWTSGGLTDTQYF; abundance: .; len: 17; v_gene: TRBV3-1/TRBV3-2; j_gene: TRBJ2-3
CDR3aa: CASSTRADEKLFF; abundance: .; len: 13; v_gene: TRBV19; j_gene: TRBJ1-4
CDR3aa: CASSLDRGLGNTIYF; abundance: once; len: 15; v_gene: TRBV5-6; j_gene: TRBJ1-3
CDR3aa: CASSQEFDRGNQPQHF; abundance: .; len: 16; v_gene: TRBV4-1; j_gene: TRBJ1-5